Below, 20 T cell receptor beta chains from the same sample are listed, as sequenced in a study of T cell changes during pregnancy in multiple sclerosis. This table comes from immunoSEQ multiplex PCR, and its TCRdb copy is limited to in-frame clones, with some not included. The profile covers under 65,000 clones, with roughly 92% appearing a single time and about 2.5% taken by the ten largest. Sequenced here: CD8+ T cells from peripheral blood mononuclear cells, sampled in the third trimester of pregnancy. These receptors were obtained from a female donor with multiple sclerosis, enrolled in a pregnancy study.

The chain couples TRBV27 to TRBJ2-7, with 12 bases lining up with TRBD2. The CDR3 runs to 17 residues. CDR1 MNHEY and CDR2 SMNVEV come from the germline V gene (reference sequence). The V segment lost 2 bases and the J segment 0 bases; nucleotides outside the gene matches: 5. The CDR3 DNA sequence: TGTGCCAGCAGTTTAACTAGCGGGAGGAGGACCTCCTACGAGCAGTACTTC. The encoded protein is CASSLTSGRRTSYEQYF.

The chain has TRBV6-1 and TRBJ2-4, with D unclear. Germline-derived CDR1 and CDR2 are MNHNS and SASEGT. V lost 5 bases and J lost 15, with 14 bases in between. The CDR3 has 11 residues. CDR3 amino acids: CASSYGQVWYF. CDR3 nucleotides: TGTGCCAGCAGTTACGGCCAGGTTTGGTACTTC.

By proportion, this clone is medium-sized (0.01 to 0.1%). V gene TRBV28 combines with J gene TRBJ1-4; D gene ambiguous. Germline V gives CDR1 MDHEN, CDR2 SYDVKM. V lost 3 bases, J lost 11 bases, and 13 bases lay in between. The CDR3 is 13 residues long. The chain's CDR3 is CASSFRGFGKLFF. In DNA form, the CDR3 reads TGTGCCAGCAGTTTCCGGGGTTTCGGGAAACTGTTTTTT.

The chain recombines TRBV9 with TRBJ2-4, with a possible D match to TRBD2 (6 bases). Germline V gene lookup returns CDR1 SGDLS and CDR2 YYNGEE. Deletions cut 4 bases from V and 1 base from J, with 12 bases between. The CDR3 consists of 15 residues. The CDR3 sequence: CASSQGGPAKNIQYF. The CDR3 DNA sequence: TGTGCCAGCAGCCAAGGAGGGCCGGCCAAAAACATTCAGTACTTC.

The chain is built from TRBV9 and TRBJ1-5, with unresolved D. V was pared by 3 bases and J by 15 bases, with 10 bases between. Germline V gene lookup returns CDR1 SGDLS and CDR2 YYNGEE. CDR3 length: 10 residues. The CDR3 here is CASSAPGGHF. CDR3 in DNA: TGTGCCAGCAGCGCACCCGGTGGGCATTTT.

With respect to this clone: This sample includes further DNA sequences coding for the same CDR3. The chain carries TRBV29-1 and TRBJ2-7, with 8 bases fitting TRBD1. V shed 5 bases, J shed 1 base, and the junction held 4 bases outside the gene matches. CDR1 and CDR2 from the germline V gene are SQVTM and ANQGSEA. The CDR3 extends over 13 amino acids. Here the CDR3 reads CSVPGTGSYEQYF. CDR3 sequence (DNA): TGCAGCGTTCCCGGGACAGGTTCCTACGAGCAGTACTTC.

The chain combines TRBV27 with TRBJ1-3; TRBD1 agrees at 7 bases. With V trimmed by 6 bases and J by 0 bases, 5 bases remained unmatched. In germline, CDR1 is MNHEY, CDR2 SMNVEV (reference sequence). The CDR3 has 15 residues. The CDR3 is CASSEQGNSGNTIYF. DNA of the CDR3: TGTGCCAGCAGCGAACAGGGGAACTCTGGAAACACCATATATTTT.

CDR3 in DNA: TGTGCCACCAGCGTAGCGGGAGAGCAAGAGACCCAGTACTTC. Its protein product is CATSVAGEQETQYF. The chain links TRBV15 to TRBJ2-5, with TRBD2 identical over 9 bases. V trimming: 5 bases; J trimming: 2 bases; junction bases outside the gene matches: 3. Germline CDR1 LNHNV, CDR2 YYDKDF (reference sequence). The CDR3 is 14 residues long.

The CDR3 is CASTEEPYYEQYF. In DNA, the CDR3 is TGTGCCAGCACCGAGGAACCCTACTACGAGCAGTACTTC. The chain is built from TRBV2 and TRBJ2-7; the D is unclear. The CDR3 sequence is 13 residues long. Germline CDR1 reads SNHLY; CDR2 reads FYNNEI. V lost 7 bases and J 3 bases, leaving 13 bases between the germline ends. Full variable domain (rest looked up from reference TRBV2 and TRBJ2-7): EPEVTQTPSHQVTQMGQEVILRCVPISNHLYFYWYRQILGQKVEFLVSFYNNEISEKSEIFDDQFSVERPDGSNFTLKIRSTKLEDSAMYFCASTEEPYYEQYFGPGTRLTVT.

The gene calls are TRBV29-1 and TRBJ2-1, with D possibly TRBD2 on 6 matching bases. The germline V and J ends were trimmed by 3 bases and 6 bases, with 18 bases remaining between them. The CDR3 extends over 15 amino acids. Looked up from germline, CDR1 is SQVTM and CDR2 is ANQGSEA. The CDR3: CSVEEGPGGINEQFF. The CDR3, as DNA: TGCAGCGTTGAGGAGGGACCAGGCGGGATCAATGAGCAGTTCTTC.

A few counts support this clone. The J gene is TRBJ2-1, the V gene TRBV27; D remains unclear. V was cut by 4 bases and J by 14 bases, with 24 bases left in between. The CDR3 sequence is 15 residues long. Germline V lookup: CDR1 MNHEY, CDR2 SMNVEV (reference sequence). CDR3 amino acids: CASSSLNSGNPREFF. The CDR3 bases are TGTGCCAGCAGTTCGCTAAACTCCGGTAACCCTCGTGAGTTCTTC.

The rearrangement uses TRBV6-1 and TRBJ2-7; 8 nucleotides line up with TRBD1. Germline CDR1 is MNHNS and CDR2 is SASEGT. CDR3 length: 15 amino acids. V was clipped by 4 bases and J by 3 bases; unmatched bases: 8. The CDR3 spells CASSVGQGIGYEQYF. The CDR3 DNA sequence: TGTGCCAGCAGTGTAGGACAGGGCATTGGCTACGAGCAGTACTTC.

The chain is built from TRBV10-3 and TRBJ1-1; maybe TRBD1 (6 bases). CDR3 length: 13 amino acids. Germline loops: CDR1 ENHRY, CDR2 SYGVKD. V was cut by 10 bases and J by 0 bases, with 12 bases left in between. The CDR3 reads CATRGLMNTEAFF. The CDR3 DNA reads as TGTGCCACGCGGGGGCTTATGAACACTGAAGCTTTCTTT.

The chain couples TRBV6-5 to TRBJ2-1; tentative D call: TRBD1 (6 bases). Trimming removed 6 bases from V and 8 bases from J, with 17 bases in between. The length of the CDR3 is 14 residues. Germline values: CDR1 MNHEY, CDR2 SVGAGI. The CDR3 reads CASRTDTGLHEQFF. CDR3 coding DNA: TGTGCCAGCAGGACCGATACAGGGTTACATGAGCAGTTCTTC.

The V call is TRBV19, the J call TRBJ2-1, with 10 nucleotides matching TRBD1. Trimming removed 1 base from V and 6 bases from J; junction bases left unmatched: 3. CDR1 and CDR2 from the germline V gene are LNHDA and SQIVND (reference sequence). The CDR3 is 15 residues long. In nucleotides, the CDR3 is TGTGCCAGTAGTATAGTAAGGACAGGGGGCAATGAGCAGTTCTTC. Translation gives CASSIVRTGGNEQFF.

CDR3 loop: CASSIRALAGGPTYNEQFF. CDR3 DNA: TGTGCCAGTAGTATACGTGCCCTAGCGGGAGGGCCGACCTACAATGAGCAGTTCTTC. This chain joins TRBV19 and TRBJ2-1; TRBD2 matches 12 bases. The germline V gene encodes CDR1 LNHDA and CDR2 SQIVND (reference sequence). The CDR3 is made up of 19 amino acids. Unmatched junction bases numbered 10, after V lost 2 bases and J lost 2 bases.

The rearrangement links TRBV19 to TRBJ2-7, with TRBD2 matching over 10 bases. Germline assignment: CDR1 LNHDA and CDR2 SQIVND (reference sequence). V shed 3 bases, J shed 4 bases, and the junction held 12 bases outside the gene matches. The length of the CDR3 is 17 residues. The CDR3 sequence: CASSIGAGGPLGYEQYF. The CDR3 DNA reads TGTGCCAGTAGTATCGGAGCGGGAGGGCCGTTAGGATACGAGCAGTACTTC.

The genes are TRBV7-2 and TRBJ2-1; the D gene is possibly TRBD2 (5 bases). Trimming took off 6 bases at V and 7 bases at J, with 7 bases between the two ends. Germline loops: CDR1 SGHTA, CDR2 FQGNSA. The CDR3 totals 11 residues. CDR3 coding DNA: TGTGCCAGCAGACGGGGTAATGAGCAGTTCTTC. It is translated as CASRRGNEQFF.

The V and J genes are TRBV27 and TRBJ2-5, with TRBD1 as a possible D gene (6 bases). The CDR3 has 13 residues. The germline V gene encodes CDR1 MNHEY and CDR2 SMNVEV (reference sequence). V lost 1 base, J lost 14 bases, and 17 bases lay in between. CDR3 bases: TGTGCCAGCAGTTTATACCGGGACACACCCTACTACTTC. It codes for CASSLYRDTPYYF.

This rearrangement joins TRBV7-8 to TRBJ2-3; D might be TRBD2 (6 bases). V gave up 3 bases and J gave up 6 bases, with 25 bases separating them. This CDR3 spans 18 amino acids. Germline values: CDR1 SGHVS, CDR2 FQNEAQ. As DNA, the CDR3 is TGTGCCAGCAGCTTGCCTTTAGTAGCGGAACCTTCCCTGGATACGCAGTATTTT. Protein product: CASSLPLVAEPSLDTQYF.